This is a list of T cell receptor beta chains from one sample in a study of blood T cell repertoires in COVID-19. The table came from immunoSEQ multiplex PCR; TCRdb's copy has only in-frame clones and leaves some out. The data show about 200,000 clones, 85% to 90% seen once. The specimen sequenced was PBMCs or T cells enriched from blood (not recorded which). The receptors were sampled from a woman aged 35 to 49 with acute COVID-19. The CDR3 runs from the conserved cysteine through the conserved F or W. D genes are given only for firm matches. Some rows have no size entry. The others give once, few or many, or a class for an expanded clone.

len,abundance,j_gene,v_gene,d_gene,CDR3aa,CDR3nt
14,NA,TRBJ1-1,TRBV5-1,TRBD1,CASSRQGPNTEAFF,TGCGCCAGCAGCCGACAGGGACCGAACACTGAAGCTTTCTTT
13,NA,TRBJ2-5,TRBV10-3,NA,CAIAVRGAGTQYF,TGTGCCATTGCCGTCCGGGGGGCCGGGACCCAGTACTTC
15,once,TRBJ2-2,TRBV6-5,TRBD1,CASLTGTGGRGELFF,TGTGCCAGCCTTACCGGGACAGGGGGCAGAGGGGAGCTGTTTTTT
16,once,TRBJ2-3,TRBV5-1,TRBD2,CASSLEGGGLTDTQYF,TGCGCCAGCAGCTTGGAGGGCGGGGGGCTTACAGATACGCAGTATTTT
12,NA,TRBJ1-2,TRBV6-2/TRBV6-3,NA,CASSQDSYGYTF,TGTGCCAGCAGTCAGGACAGTTATGGCTACACCTTC
14,NA,TRBJ2-7,TRBV11-2,TRBD2,CASSPGTSLGEQYF,TGTGCCAGCAGCCCAGGGACTAGCTTGGGTGAGCAGTACTTC
16,NA,TRBJ1-5,TRBV28,TRBD1,CASSFVGTGASQPQHF,TGTGCCAGCAGTTTTGTGGGAACAGGGGCTAGTCAGCCCCAGCATTTT
14,NA,TRBJ2-1,TRBV9,TRBD2,CASSAPGGANEQFF,TGTGCCAGCAGCGCCCCCGGGGGGGCGAATGAGCAGTTCTTC
16,NA,TRBJ1-1,TRBV18,TRBD1,CASSPGDRALFGEAFF,TGTGCCAGCTCACCGGGGGACAGGGCCTTGTTCGGTGAAGCTTTCTTT
15,NA,TRBJ2-7,TRBV9,TRBD1,CASSVEQGAASEQYF,TGTGCCAGCAGCGTTGAACAGGGGGCTGCGAGTGAGCAGTACTTC